The present entry profiles one T cell receptor beta chain with its context. This entry comes from a study of control samples from healthy donors and cancer patients. Germline V lookup: CDR1 MGHDK, CDR2 SYGVNS. The length of the CDR3 is 14 residues. The V gene lost 6 bases and the J gene lost 4 bases, with 15 bases spanning the gap. The repertoire was sequenced with immunoSEQ multiplex PCR; TCRdb's copy has only in-frame clones and lacks some. Of around 120,000 clones listed, roughly nine tenths were seen once; the top ten hold 7.8%. The chain is built from TRBV25-1 and TRBJ2-5; the D is unclear. The sequenced sample consisted of blood. The sequence derives from a young woman in good health. The CDR3 here is CASSLGGLGETQYF. The CDR3 DNA reads as TGTGCCAGCAGCCTAGGCGGTCTCGGAGAGACCCAGTACTTC.